The present entry profiles one TCR beta chain with its context. As yet, its antigen is unknown. These data originate in a study of T-cell memory formation after mild COVID-19. Germline CDR1 reads SNHLY; CDR2 reads FYNNEI. Trimming left V 5 bases short and J 0 bases short, with 12 bases between. The CDR3 has 15 amino acids. General observations from the study: A balance of CD4 and CD8 characterized clones contracting day 15 to 85, whereas later expanders leaned CD4+.

From the 5' RACE reads, TCRdb called clonotypes with MiXCR, one entry per CDR3 protein. The sample has over 5,500 distinct CDR3 sequences; roughly 63% are singletons. The TCR comes from an adult who had mild COVID-19 (a few samples of this study predate the infection). Cell type and time point are not known. Sequenced input: PBMCs or a T cell subset sorted from them (not recorded which). The chain is built from TRBV2 and TRBJ2-3; D might be TRBD1 or TRBD2, each matching 5 bases. The CDR3 is CASSPGTGSTDTQYF. CDR3 bases: TGTGCCAGCAGTCCAGGGACGGGAAGCACAGATACGCAGTATTTT.